The 16 T cell receptor beta chains listed next were all sequenced from one sample in a study of T cells in Graves' hyperthyroidism and ophthalmopathy. Authors of the study amplified TCR beta CDR3 regions from RNA transcripts. RT-PCR in the first round (using the HTBI primer set) targeted the TCR CDR3. One entry per CDR3 protein results from TCRdb running MiXCR on the multiplex PCR reads. In the table there are hundreds of thousands of distinct CDR3 sequences, more than 12% of which are singletons. The specimen sequenced was blood. These receptors came from a woman aged 45-65 years with Graves' ophthalmopathy.

This clonotype turned up a few times. The chain uses TRBV9 and TRBJ1-2; possible D gene TRBD1, 5 bases. Deletions cut 3 bases from V and 2 bases from J, with 14 bases between. The V gene's germline CDR1 is SGDLS and CDR2 YYNGEE. This CDR3 has 15 amino acids. The DNA for the CDR3 is TGTGCCAGCAGCGGCGGGGACCTTCTCAACTATGGCTACACCTTC. Amino acids: CASSGGDLLNYGYTF.

The J gene is TRBJ2-3, the V gene TRBV29-1; D gene unclear. V lost 6 bases and J lost 2, with 12 bases in between. The CDR3 is made up of 13 amino acids. Germline CDR1 reads SQVTM; CDR2 reads ANQGSEA. The CDR3 sequence: CSVVLDITDTQYF. The CDR3 DNA follows: TGCAGCGTAGTATTAGACATCACAGATACGCAGTATTTT.

This clonotype was found a few times. The rearrangement uses TRBV7-6 and TRBJ1-4; no clear D. Germline V CDR1 and CDR2: SGHVS, FNYEAQ. V lost 1 base, J lost 4 bases, and 13 bases lay in between. This CDR3 is built from 16 residues. The CDR3 bases are TGTGCCAGCAGCTTAGGGACCGTGTTAAGTAATGAAAAACTGTTTTTT. It translates to CASSLGTVLSNEKLFF.

This chain links TRBV3-1 with TRBJ2-5, with no clear D. V lost 4 bases, J lost 1 base, and 13 bases lay in between. Per the germline V gene, CDR1 is LGHDT and CDR2 is YNNKEL (reference sequence). The length of the CDR3 is 15 residues. The CDR3 sequence: CASSRAWGTQETQYF. The CDR3 DNA is TGTGCCAGCAGCCGAGCATGGGGAACCCAAGAGACCCAGTACTTC.

The chain recombines TRBV10-3 with TRBJ1-2, with TRBD1 identical over 8 bases. V gave up 6 bases and J gave up 0 bases; unmatched junction bases: 6. The CDR3 length is 15 residues. CDR1 is ENHRY and CDR2 is SYGVKD in the germline V gene. In DNA, the CDR3 is TGTGCCATCAGGACAGGGGTCCCGACTAACTATGGCTACACCTTC. It specifies CAIRTGVPTNYGYTF.

The V and J genes are TRBV15 and TRBJ2-1; 10 positions match TRBD1. Germline trimming cut 3 bases from V and 4 bases from J; bases unmatched to any gene: 6. Per the germline V gene, CDR1 is LNHNV and CDR2 is YYDKDF (reference sequence). The CDR3 covers 16 residues. The CDR3 nucleotides read TGTGCCACCAGCAGCCCCGGGACAGGGGCGTACAATGAGCAGTTCTTC. The encoded protein is CATSSPGTGAYNEQFF.

This clonotype was counted at least ten times. This sequence joins TRBV11-2 and TRBJ2-4; D is unclear. From germline, CDR1 is SGHAT and CDR2 FQNNGV. Trimming took off 1 base at V and 5 bases at J, with 6 bases between the two ends. The CDR3 contains 13 residues. The CDR3 nucleotides are TGTGCCAGCAGCTTAGGACGGCAAAACATTCAGTACTTC. Protein product: CASSLGRQNIQYF.

The rearrangement joins TRBV12-3 or TRBV12-4 to TRBJ1-3; D ambiguous. CDR3 size: 16 residues. Trimming shortened V by 5 bases and J by 0 bases, and 14 bases separated the two germline ends. The CDR3 is CASSPRPMTSGNTIYF. DNA for the CDR3: TGTGCCAGCAGTCCCCGTCCCATGACCTCTGGAAACACCATATATTTT.

This clonotype has more than one count but fewer than ten. V is TRBV29-1 and J is TRBJ2-6, with a tentative D call TRBD1 (5 bases). Germline lookup yields CDR1 SQVTM and CDR2 ANQGSEA. The V gene lost 5 bases and the J gene lost 1 base, with 15 bases spanning the gap. The CDR3 is made up of 16 amino acids. CDR3 DNA sequence: TGCAGCGTTTACAGGATCTCAAAGTCTGGGGCCAACGTCCTGACTTTC. It specifies CSVYRISKSGANVLTF.

In its sample, this clonotype was seen a few times. The J gene is TRBJ1-5, the V gene TRBV9, with a tentative D call TRBD1 (6 bases). Trimming removed 3 bases at V and 0 bases at J, with 10 bases between. Germline assignment: CDR1 SGDLS and CDR2 YYNGEE. The CDR3 has 15 residues. The CDR3: CASSEGGNSNQPQHF. In DNA, the CDR3 is TGTGCCAGCAGCGAGGGGGGCAATAGCAATCAGCCCCAGCATTTT.

This clonotype has at least ten counts. The chain has TRBV18 and TRBJ2-1; 7 bases fit TRBD1. Germline V CDR1 and CDR2: KGHSH, LQKENI. The CDR3 contains 16 residues. Unmatched junction bases numbered 9, after V lost 3 bases and J lost 4 bases. The CDR3: CASSPLGQEYYNEQFF. The DNA of the CDR3 is TGTGCCAGCTCACCCCTCGGACAGGAATATTACAATGAGCAGTTCTTC.

As for this clonotype: This may stem from a read error, because a much larger clone lies one nucleotide away. This chain links TRBV29-1 with TRBJ2-5, with 8 positions matching TRBD2. Germline CDR1 and CDR2: SQVTM and ANQGSEA. V shed 8 bases, J shed 9 bases, and the junction held 8 bases outside the gene matches. The CDR3 covers 11 residues. The chain's CDR3 is CSQLRGEAQYF. The CDR3 DNA sequence: TGCAGCCAGTTGCGGGGGGAGGCCCAGTACTTC.

The J gene is TRBJ2-5, the V gene TRBV6-1; D gene unclear. The CDR3 sequence is 13 residues long. V shed 6 bases and J shed 4 bases, with 12 bases lying between them. Germline values: CDR1 MNHNS, CDR2 SASEGT. CDR3 nucleotide sequence: TGTGCCAGCAGGCCGGATAAAGGAGAGACCCAGTACTTC. This translates into CASRPDKGETQYF.

In this sample, this clonotype turned up a few times. In DNA form, the CDR3 reads TGCGCCAGCAGCCAGGGACAGGCCCTATCACGAGAAGCTTTCTTT. Residues: CASSQGQALSREAFF. The chain has TRBV5-1 and TRBJ1-1; 8 positions agree with TRBD1. V gave up 4 bases and J gave up 8 bases; unmatched junction bases: 13. This CDR3 spans 15 amino acids. Germline V gene sequence: CDR1 SGHRS, CDR2 YFSETQ.

The rearrangement joins TRBV4-1 to TRBJ2-3; 10 bases map to TRBD2. Germline CDR1 MGHRA, CDR2 YSYEKL. V shed 4 bases, J shed 1 base, and the junction held 14 bases outside the gene matches. The CDR3 is made up of 19 amino acids. In DNA form, the CDR3 reads TGCGCCAGCAGCCTCCAAGGTGCGGGAGCGGGAGGGCGCACAGATACGCAGTATTTT. Its translation: CASSLQGAGAGGRTDTQYF.

This clonotype was recorded a few times. V usage is TRBV20-1 and J usage is TRBJ1-1; tentative D call: TRBD1 (5 bases). V was cut by 3 bases and J by 4 bases, with 15 bases left in between. CDR3 length equals 14 residues. Germline assignment: CDR1 DFQATT and CDR2 SNEGSKA (reference sequence). The CDR3 sequence is CSASPGTGGTEAFF. In DNA, the CDR3 is TGCAGTGCTAGCCCCGGGACCGGGGGCACTGAAGCTTTCTTT.